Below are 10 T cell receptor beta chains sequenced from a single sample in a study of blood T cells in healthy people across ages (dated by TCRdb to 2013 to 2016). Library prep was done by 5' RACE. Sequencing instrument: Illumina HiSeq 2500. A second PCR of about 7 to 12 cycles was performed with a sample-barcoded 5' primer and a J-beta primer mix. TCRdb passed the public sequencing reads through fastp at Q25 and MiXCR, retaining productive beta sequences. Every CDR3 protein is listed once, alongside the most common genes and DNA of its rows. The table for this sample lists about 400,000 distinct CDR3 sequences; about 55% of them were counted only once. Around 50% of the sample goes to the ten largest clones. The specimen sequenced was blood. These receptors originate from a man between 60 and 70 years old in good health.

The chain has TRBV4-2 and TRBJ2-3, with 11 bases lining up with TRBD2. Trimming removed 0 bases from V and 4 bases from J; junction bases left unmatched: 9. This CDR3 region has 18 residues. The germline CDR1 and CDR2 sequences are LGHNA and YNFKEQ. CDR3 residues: CASSQDSVVAGGADTQYF. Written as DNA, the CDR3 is TGTGCCAGCAGCCAAGATTCCGTGGTAGCGGGAGGGGCAGATACGCAGTATTTT.

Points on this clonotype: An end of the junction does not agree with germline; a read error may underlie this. The DNA for the CDR3 is TGTGCCAGCAGCCGGGCCCCAACAGATGCGCAGTATTTT. Encoded protein: CASSRAPTDAQYF. The chain joins TRBV27 to TRBJ2-3, with D hard to call. CDR1 MNHEY and CDR2 SMNVEV come from the germline V gene (reference sequence). The CDR3 loop spans 13 amino acids.

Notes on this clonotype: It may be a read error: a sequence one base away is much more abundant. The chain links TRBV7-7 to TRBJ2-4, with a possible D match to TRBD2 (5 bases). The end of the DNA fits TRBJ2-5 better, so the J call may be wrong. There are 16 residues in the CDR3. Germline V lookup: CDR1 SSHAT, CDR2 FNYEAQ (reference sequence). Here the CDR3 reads CASSPNSERTQETQYF. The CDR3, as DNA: TGTGCTAGCAGCCCCAATAGCGAGAGGACCCAAGAGACCCAGTACTTC.

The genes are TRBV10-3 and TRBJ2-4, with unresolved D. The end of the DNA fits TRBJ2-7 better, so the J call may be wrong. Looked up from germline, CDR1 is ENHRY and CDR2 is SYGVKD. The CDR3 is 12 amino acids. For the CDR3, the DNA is TGTGCCATCAGTGAGTCAAGCTACGAGCAGTACTTC. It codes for CAISESSYEQYF.

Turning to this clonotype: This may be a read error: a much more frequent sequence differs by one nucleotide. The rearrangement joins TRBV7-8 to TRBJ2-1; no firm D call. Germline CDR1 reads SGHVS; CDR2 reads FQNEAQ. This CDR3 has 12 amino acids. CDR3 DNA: TGTGTCAGCAGCCTGACCTACAATGAGCAGTTCTTC. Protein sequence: CVSSLTYNEQFF.

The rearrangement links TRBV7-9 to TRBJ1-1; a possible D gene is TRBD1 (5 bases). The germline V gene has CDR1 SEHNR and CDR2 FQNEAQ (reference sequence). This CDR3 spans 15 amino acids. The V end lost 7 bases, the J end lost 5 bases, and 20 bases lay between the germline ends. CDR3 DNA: TGTGCCAGCAAACCAAGCACGACAGTTACAACTGAAGCTTTCTTT. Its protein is CASKPSTTVTTEAFF.

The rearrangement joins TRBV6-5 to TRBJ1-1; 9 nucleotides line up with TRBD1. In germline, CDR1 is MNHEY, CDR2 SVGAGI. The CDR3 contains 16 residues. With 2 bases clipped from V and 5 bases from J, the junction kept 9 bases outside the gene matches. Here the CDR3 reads CASSYGHNRGRTEAFF. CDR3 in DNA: TGTGCCAGCAGTTACGGCCATAACAGGGGGCGGACTGAAGCTTTCTTT.

CDR3 DNA: TGTGCCAGCAGAACTACAGGCACAGATACGCAGTATTTT. Translated: CASRTTGTDTQYF. The chain uses TRBV7-2 and TRBJ2-3; D remains ambiguous. Trimming cost V 6 bases and J 1 base, with 8 bases left between them. Germline V lookup: CDR1 SGHTA, CDR2 FQGNSA. This CDR3 is 13 amino acids long.

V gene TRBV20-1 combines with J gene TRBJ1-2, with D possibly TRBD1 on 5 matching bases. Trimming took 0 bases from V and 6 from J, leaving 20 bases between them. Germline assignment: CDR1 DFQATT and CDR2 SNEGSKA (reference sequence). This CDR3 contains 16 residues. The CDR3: CSARDPLRGRGHGYTF. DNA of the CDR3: TGCAGTGCTAGAGATCCTCTAAGGGGCCGAGGGCATGGCTACACCTTC.

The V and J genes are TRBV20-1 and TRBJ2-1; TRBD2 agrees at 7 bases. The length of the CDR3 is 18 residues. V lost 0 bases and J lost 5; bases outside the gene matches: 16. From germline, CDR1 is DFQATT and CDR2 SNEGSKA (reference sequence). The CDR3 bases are TGCAGTGCTAGAGAGCCGCCGGGACTACCTTTTCCGGACAATGAGCAGTTCTTC. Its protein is CSAREPPGLPFPDNEQFF.